This T cell receptor (beta chain) originates from a study of T cell changes during pregnancy in multiple sclerosis. This CDR3 comprises 14 residues. The germline V and J ends were trimmed by 4 bases and 5 bases, with 15 bases remaining between them. Germline V CDR1 and CDR2: SGHRS, YFSETQ. Profiled with immunoSEQ multiplex PCR; TCRdb holds only in-frame clones, not every one. The table includes more than 35,000 clones, over 85% detected once. The clonotype comes from a female donor with multiple sclerosis, enrolled in a pregnancy study. Sequencing used CD4+ T cells from peripheral blood mononuclear cells, obtained before pregnancy. The chain carries TRBV5-1 and TRBJ1-2; maybe TRBD1 (5 bases). The CDR3: CASSVSPGGYGYTF. The CDR3 DNA sequence: TGCGCCAGCAGCGTCTCTCCTGGGGGGTATGGCTACACCTTC.